The clone carrying this T cell receptor (beta chain) has at least ten counts. The sample comes from a study of T cells in Graves' hyperthyroidism and ophthalmopathy. RNA transcripts served as the template for amplifying TCR beta CDR3 regions. Initially, a first-round RT-PCR of the TCR CDR3 employed the HTBI primer set. Each CDR3 protein gets one entry after TCRdb re-called the multiplex PCR reads with MiXCR. The sample contains under 450,000 distinct CDR3 sequences, 15% to 17% of which appear only once. The receptor comes from a woman aged 18 to 35 with Graves' hyperthyroidism. What was sequenced was blood.

This chain's CDR3 is CASTRAGVNGEQYF. The CDR3 DNA reads as TGTGCCAGCACCAGAGCGGGGGTTAACGGGGAGCAGTACTTC. The gene calls are TRBV12-3 or TRBV12-4 and TRBJ2-7; 8 nucleotides match TRBD2. The CDR3 has 14 residues. V trimming: 7 bases; J trimming: 7 bases; junction bases outside the gene matches: 12.